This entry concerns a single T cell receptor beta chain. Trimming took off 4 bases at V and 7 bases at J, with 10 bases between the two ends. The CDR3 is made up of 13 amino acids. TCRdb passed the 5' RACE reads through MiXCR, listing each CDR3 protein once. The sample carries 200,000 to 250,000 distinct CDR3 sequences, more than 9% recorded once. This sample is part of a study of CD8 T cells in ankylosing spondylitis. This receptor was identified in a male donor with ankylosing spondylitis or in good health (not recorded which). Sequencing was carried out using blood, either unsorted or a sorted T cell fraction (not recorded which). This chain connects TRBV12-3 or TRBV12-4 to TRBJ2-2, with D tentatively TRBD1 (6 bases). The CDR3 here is CASSSRGNGELFF. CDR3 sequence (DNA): TGTGCCAGCAGTTCCAGGGGTAACGGGGAGCTGTTTTTT.